The T cell receptor beta chain described here comes from a study of CD8 T cells in ankylosing spondylitis. Findings and limits, study-wide: In ankylosing spondylitis blood, a motif of seven to nine highly homologous TCR beta variants appeared characteristic.

This clonotype was seen ten or more times. Its matching antigen is unknown. One entry per CDR3 protein, called by TCRdb with MiXCR from the 5' RACE reads. This sample has fewer than 550,000 distinct CDR3 sequences; less than 6% occur once, and the top ten carry roughly 3.5%. Trimming pared 1 base from V and 1 base from J, leaving 15 bases between. Germline-derived CDR1 and CDR2 are SGHVS and FNYEAQ. The length of the CDR3 is 17 residues. The source is a male donor with ankylosing spondylitis. This chain joins TRBV7-6 and TRBJ2-3, with a weak D call TRBD1 (6 bases). Material for sequencing was blood, either unsorted or a sorted T cell fraction (not recorded which). CDR3 region: CASSLGIYQGRTDTQYF. CDR3 coding DNA: TGTGCCAGCAGCTTAGGGATCTATCAGGGGCGCACAGATACGCAGTATTTT.